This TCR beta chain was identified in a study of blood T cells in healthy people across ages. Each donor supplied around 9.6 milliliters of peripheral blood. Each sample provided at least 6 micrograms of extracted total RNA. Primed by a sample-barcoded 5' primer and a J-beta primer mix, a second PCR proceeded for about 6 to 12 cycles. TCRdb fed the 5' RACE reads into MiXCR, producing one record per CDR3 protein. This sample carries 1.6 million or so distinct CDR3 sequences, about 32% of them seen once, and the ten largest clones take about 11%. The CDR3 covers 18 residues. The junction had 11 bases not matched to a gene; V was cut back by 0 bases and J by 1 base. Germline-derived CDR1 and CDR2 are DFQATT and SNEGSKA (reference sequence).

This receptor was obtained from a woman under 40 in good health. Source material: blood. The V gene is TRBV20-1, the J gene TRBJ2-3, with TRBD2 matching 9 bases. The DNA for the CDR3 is TGCAGTGCTAGAGATAGTAGCGGGGGCTTCGGCCGCACAGATACGCAGTATTTT. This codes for CSARDSSGGFGRTDTQYF.